The rows below give T cell receptor beta chains drawn from one sample of a study of blood T cell repertoires in COVID-19. Only in-frame clones appear in the TCRdb table, and some are missing; sequencing was by immunoSEQ multiplex PCR. The profile shows 200,000 to 250,000 clones, over 80% of them singletons. The sequencing input was peripheral blood. Receptors originate from a woman in her twenties or thirties with COVID-19, enrolled during active disease. Each CDR3 is given with its conserved first and last residue. The D gene is left open where the match is weak. A clone size is listed for some rows: how often the clone was seen (once, few, many), or a class if it is expanded.

clone_size	d_call	v_call	j_call	cdr3_aa	cdr3_nt
.	TRBD1	TRBV7-9	TRBJ1-1	CASRMGDSGGAAFF	TGTGCCAGCAGGATGGGGGACTCAGGGGGCGCAGCTTTCTTT
.	.	TRBV3-1/TRBV3-2	TRBJ1-2	CASSPPGPRQDGYTF	TGTGCCAGCAGCCCACCTGGGCCCCGTCAGGATGGCTACACCTTC
.	.	TRBV20-1	TRBJ2-1	CSASSGLLYNEQFF	TGCAGTGCTAGTTCGGGACTCCTTTACAATGAGCAGTTCTTC
.	TRBD2	TRBV5-1	TRBJ2-1	CASSLDPSGNEQFF	TGCGCCAGCAGCTTGGATCCTAGCGGCAATGAGCAGTTCTTC
.	.	TRBV10-1	TRBJ2-2	CASTGLRGMGGELFF	TGCGCCAGCACGGGGCTGCGCGGGATGGGCGGGGAGCTGTTTTTT
.	TRBD1	TRBV30	TRBJ1-1	CAWSHDRGRSTEAFF	TGTGCCTGGAGTCATGATAGGGGGCGAAGCACTGAAGCTTTCTTT
.	.	TRBV19	TRBJ1-4	CASSIAATNEKLFF	TGTGCCAGTAGTATAGCTGCAACTAATGAAAAACTGTTTTTT
.	.	TRBV12-3/TRBV12-4	TRBJ2-1	CASSGTSVDEQFF	TGTGCCAGCAGTGGGACATCAGTCGATGAGCAGTTCTTC
many	TRBD1	TRBV24-1	TRBJ2-3	CATSEGKTGGARDTQYF	TGTGCCACCAGTGAAGGCAAAACAGGGGGCGCGAGAGATACGCAGTATTTT
.	TRBD1	TRBV28	TRBJ1-2	CASSLPGQGAGGYTF	TGTGCCAGCAGTTTGCCGGGACAGGGGGCTGGAGGCTACACCTTC
.	.	TRBV3-1/TRBV3-2	TRBJ2-6	CASSQDRARLSGANVLTF	TGTGCCAGCAGCCAAGACAGGGCCCGTCTCTCTGGGGCCAACGTCCTGACTTTC
.	TRBD1	TRBV2	TRBJ2-5	CASSERGQPGTQYF	TGTGCCAGCAGTGAAAGGGGACAGCCGGGGACCCAGTACTTC
.	.	TRBV19	TRBJ2-6	CASRTGTGANVLTF	TGTGCCAGTAGGACGGGAACTGGGGCCAACGTCCTGACTTTC
.	TRBD1	TRBV6-5	TRBJ1-2	CASSPDRAGYTF	TGTGCCAGCAGTCCCGACAGGGCTGGCTACACCTTC
.	TRBD2	TRBV15	TRBJ2-3	CATSRRGGATDTQYF	TGTGCCACCAGCAGACGGGGGGGGGCCACAGATACGCAGTATTTT
.	.	TRBV5-4	TRBJ2-5	CASSLRLNQETQYF	TGTGCCAGCAGCTTGCGACTGAACCAAGAGACCCAGTACTTC
.	TRBD2	TRBV9	TRBJ2-3	CASSEGLAGGQDTQYF	TGTGCCAGCAGCGAGGGACTAGCGGGAGGACAAGATACGCAGTATTTT
.	.	TRBV4-1	TRBJ2-3	CASSQEGVSSTDTQYF	TGCGCCAGCAGCCAAGAGGGCGTCTCTAGCACAGATACGCAGTATTTT
.	.	TRBV10-3	TRBJ1-2	CAIADTYYGYTF	TGTGCCATCGCGGATACCTACTATGGCTACACCTTC
once	.	TRBV9	TRBJ2-7	CASSEGGNTYYEQYF	TGTGCCAGCAGCGAGGGGGGGAACACATACTACGAGCAGTACTTC
.	.	TRBV7-9	TRBJ1-2	CASSLDAGYGYTF	TGTGCCAGCAGCTTAGATGCGGGCTATGGCTACACCTTC
once	.	TRBV12-3/TRBV12-4	TRBJ1-2	CASSFFGSYGYTF	TGTGCCAGCAGTTTCTTTGGCAGCTATGGCTACACCTTC
.	.	TRBV9	TRBJ1-1	CASSERGAERAFF	TGTGCCAGCAGCGAGCGGGGGGCTGAAAGAGCTTTCTTT
.	.	TRBV2	TRBJ1-1	CASSEGTGAFF	TGTGCCAGCAGTGAAGGCACGGGAGCTTTCTTT
.	TRBD2	TRBV4-1	TRBJ2-3	CASSQGTGTSVDTQYF	TGCGCCAGCAGCCAAGGAACCGGGACTAGCGTAGATACGCAATATTTT
.	TRBD1	TRBV2	TRBJ2-7	CASSRDRGREQYF	TGTGCCAGCAGCCGGGACAGGGGGAGGGAGCAGTACTTC
once	.	TRBV6-5	TRBJ2-2	CASRTESNTGELFF	TGTGCCAGCAGGACAGAATCGAACACCGGGGAGCTGTTTTTT
.	TRBD2	TRBV28	TRBJ2-5	CASALGTSPGTQYF	TGTGCCAGCGCCTTGGGGACTAGCCCAGGGACCCAGTACTTC
once	.	TRBV11-1	TRBJ1-2	CASSSRQDGYTF	TGTGCCAGCAGCTCCCGCCAGGATGGCTACACCTTC
.	.	TRBV19	TRBJ1-1	CASSMGLTEAFF	TGTGCCAGTAGTATGGGGCTCACTGAAGCTTTCTTT
.	.	TRBV5-1	TRBJ2-1	CASSFSPGRGSGNEQFF	TGCGCCAGCAGCTTCTCTCCGGGGCGGGGCTCAGGCAATGAGCAGTTCTTC
.	TRBD1	TRBV5-6	TRBJ2-7	CASSLGRDRFFSYEQYF	TGTGCCAGCAGCTTGGGCCGGGACAGATTTTTCTCCTACGAGCAGTACTTC
.	TRBD1	TRBV6-2/TRBV6-3	TRBJ1-5	CASSSDREGDQPQHF	TGTGCCAGCAGCTCGGACAGGGAGGGGGATCAGCCCCAGCATTTT
.	.	TRBV7-2	TRBJ2-7	CASSPRPVSFASFSYEQYF	TGTGCCAGCAGCCCAAGGCCCGTTAGCTTCGCTAGTTTCTCCTACGAGCAGTACTTC
.	TRBD2	TRBV6-2/TRBV6-3	TRBJ2-3	CASSYSRTSGSSGDTQYF	TGTGCCAGCAGTTATTCAAGGACTAGCGGGAGTTCGGGAGATACGCAGTATTTT
.	TRBD2	TRBV9	TRBJ2-1	CASSVGTSGRLSSYNEQFF	TGTGCCAGCAGCGTAGGAACTAGCGGGAGGCTGAGCTCCTACAATGAGCAGTTCTTC
.	.	TRBV6-5	TRBJ2-7	CASSGHKSSYEQYF	TGTGCCAGCAGCGGACACAAAAGCTCCTACGAGCAGTACTTC
.	.	TRBV9	TRBJ2-7	CASSVDFAGSYEQYF	TGTGCCAGCAGCGTAGACTTCGCGGGAAGCTACGAGCAGTACTTC
.	TRBD2	TRBV19	TRBJ2-3	CASTTRGESTDTQYF	TGTGCCAGTACCACTCGGGGGGAGAGCACAGATACGCAGTATTTT
few	.	TRBV4-3	TRBJ2-3	CASSQRPQGHTDTQYF	TGCGCCAGCAGCCAGAGACCTCAGGGCCACACAGATACGCAGTATTTT
.	.	TRBV5-1	TRBJ2-7	CASSGGRENSYEQYF	TGCGCCAGCAGCGGGGGCAGGGAAAACTCCTACGAGCAGTACTTC
.	.	TRBV28	TRBJ1-2	CASSLIQGRSFLF	TGTGCCAGCAGTTTGATACAGGGTCGAAGCTTCCTCTTC
once	TRBD2	TRBV5-1	TRBJ2-1	CASSREGLAGLDTMSQFF	TGCGCCAGCAGCCGGGAGGGACTAGCGGGACTTGATACAATGAGTCAGTTCTTC
.	TRBD1	TRBV3-1/TRBV3-2	TRBJ2-5	CASSLSDRGQETQYF	TGTGCCAGCAGCCTATCAGACAGGGGGCAAGAGACCCAGTACTTC
.	TRBD2	TRBV24-1	TRBJ2-1	CATSDSSGTRPRNEQFF	TGTGCCACCAGTGACTCTAGCGGGACGCGTCCGAGGAATGAGCAGTTCTTC
.	.	TRBV19	TRBJ1-5	CASSIGTGFSNQPQHF	TGTGCCAGTAGTATAGGTACAGGGTTCAGCAATCAGCCCCAGCATTTT
.	.	TRBV4-3	TRBJ1-1	CASSQEPGALNTEAFF	TGCGCCAGCAGCCAAGAGCCAGGGGCCCTGAACACTGAAGCTTTCTTT
once	.	TRBV6-5	TRBJ1-2	CASIQGRDYGYTF	TGTGCCAGCATCCAGGGGCGCGACTATGGCTACACCTTC
.	.	TRBV19	TRBJ2-7	CASSIVGGGLSLAEQYF	TGTGCCAGTAGTATAGTGGGAGGGGGACTCTCCCTGGCCGAGCAGTACTTC
.	.	TRBV19	TRBJ1-2	CASSTQGRRNGYTF	TGTGCCAGTAGTACCCAGGGTAGAAGGAATGGCTACACCTTC
.	TRBD2	TRBV7-9	TRBJ2-3	CASDRLAGGFTDTQYF	TGTGCCAGCGACCGTTTAGCGGGGGGCTTCACAGATACGCAGTATTTT
.	TRBD2	TRBV7-2	TRBJ2-2	CASTPETLAGNTGELFF	TGTGCCAGCACCCCGGAAACCCTAGCGGGGAACACCGGGGAGCTGTTTTTT
.	TRBD2	TRBV7-9	TRBJ2-3	CASSLADTSGGTDTQYF	TGTGCCAGCAGCTTAGCGGATACTAGCGGCGGCACAGATACGCAGTATTTT
.	TRBD1	TRBV3-1/TRBV3-2	TRBJ1-2	CASSQDNRGGGYTF	TGTGCCAGCAGCCAAGATAACAGGGGTGGAGGCTACACCTTC
.	TRBD1	TRBV29-1	TRBJ2-3	CSVGTGRGTDTQYF	TGCAGCGTTGGGACAGGGAGAGGCACAGATACGCAGTATTTT
.	.	TRBV16	TRBJ1-6	CASSLQVSYNSPLHF	TGTGCCAGCAGCCTCCAGGTTTCCTATAATTCACCCCTCCACTTT
.	TRBD2	TRBV5-4	TRBJ2-5	CASSFGTSGRSETQYF	TGTGCCAGCAGCTTCGGGACTAGCGGGAGGTCGGAGACCCAGTACTTC
.	TRBD2	TRBV11-2	TRBJ2-3	CASSLEGLATDTQYF	TGTGCCAGCAGCTTAGAAGGACTAGCCACAGATACGCAGTATTTT
.	TRBD1	TRBV19	TRBJ2-5	CASDRGGPLETQYF	TGTGCCAGTGACAGGGGTGGCCCATTGGAGACCCAGTACTTC
.	.	TRBV27	TRBJ2-3	CASSLNGGTDTQYF	TGTGCCAGCAGTTTAAACGGAGGCACAGATACGCAGTATTTT